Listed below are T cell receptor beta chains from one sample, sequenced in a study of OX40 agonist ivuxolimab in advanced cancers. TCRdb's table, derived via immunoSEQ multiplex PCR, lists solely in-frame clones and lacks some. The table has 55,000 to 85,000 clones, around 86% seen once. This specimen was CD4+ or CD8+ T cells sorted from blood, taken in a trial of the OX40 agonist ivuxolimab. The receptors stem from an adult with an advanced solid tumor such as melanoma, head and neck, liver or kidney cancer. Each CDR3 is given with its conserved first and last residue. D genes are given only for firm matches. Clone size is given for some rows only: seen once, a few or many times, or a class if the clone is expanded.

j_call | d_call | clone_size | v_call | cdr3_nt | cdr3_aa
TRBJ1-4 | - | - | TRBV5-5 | TGTGCCAGCAGCGCCCGGGCGGGTGAAAAACTGTTTTTT | CASSARAGEKLFF
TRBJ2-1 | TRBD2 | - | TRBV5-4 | TGTGCCAGCAGCTTGCGGACTAGCGGGGGCCTCGGTGAGCAGTTCTTC | CASSLRTSGGLGEQFF
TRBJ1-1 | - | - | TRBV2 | TGTGCCAGCGGCAATGAGAACACTGAAGCTTTCTTT | CASGNENTEAFF
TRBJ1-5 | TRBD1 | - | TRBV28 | TGTGCCAGCAGTTTAGGGGGGCCAGACAGGGATAGCAATCAGCCCCAGCATTTT | CASSLGGPDRDSNQPQHF
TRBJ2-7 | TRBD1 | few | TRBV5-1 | TGCGCCAGCAGCACCCGGGACAGCACCTACGAGCAGTACTTC | CASSTRDSTYEQYF
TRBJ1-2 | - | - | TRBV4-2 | TGTGCCAGCAGCCAAGAGGTCCGGGACTATGGCTACACCTTC | CASSQEVRDYGYTF
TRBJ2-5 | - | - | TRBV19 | TGTGCCAGTAGTAGATCGAGTGGGGGGCGGAGAGAGACCCAGTACTTC | CASSRSSGGRRETQYF
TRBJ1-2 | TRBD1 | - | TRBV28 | TGTGCCAGCACCAGCCCGGGACAGGGCTATGGCTACACCTTC | CASTSPGQGYGYTF
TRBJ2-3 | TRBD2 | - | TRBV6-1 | TGTGCCAGCAGTGAAGCCGTAGGAAGGGAGGGAAAGCAGTATTTT | CASSEAVGREGKQYF
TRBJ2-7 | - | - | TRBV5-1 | TGCGCCAGCAGCTTAGAAGGGGATGCGTACGAGCAGTACTTC | CASSLEGDAYEQYF
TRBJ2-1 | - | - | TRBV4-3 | TGCGCCAGCAGCCAAGTAGGAGGGTCCTCCTACAATGAGCAGTTCTTC | CASSQVGGSSYNEQFF
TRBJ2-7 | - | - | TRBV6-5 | TGTGCCAGCAGTTTTAACTACGAGCAGTACTTC | CASSFNYEQYF
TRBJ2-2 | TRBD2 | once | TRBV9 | TGTGCCAGCAGCGTGCGGGGGGACCCGAACACCGGGGAGCTGTTTTTT | CASSVRGDPNTGELFF
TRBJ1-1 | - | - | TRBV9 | TGTGCCAGCAGTCCTACAGGCTACACTGAAGCTTTCTTT | CASSPTGYTEAFF
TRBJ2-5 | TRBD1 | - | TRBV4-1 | TGCGCCAGCAGCCAGCCGGGACAGGTATTGGAGACCCAGTACTTC | CASSQPGQVLETQYF
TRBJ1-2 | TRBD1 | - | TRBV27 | TGTGCCAGCACGTCCCAGACAGGGGGGTCGATCGGCTACACCTTC | CASTSQTGGSIGYTF
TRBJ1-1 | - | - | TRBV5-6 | TGTGCCAGCAGAGGCAGGGGTGAAGCTTTCTTT | CASRGRGEAFF
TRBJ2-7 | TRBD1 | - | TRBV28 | TGTGCCAGCAGACCGTGGACAGGGGGATCCTACGAGCAGTACTTC | CASRPWTGGSYEQYF
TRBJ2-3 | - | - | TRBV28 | TGTGCCAGCAGTTTTTTAGGGGCCCTCACGAATACGCAGTATTTT | CASSFLGALTNTQYF
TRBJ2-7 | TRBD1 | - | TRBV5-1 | TGCGCCAGCAGCGTCCGGGACAGTACCTACGAGCAGTACTTC | CASSVRDSTYEQYF
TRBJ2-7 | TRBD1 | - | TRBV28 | TGTGCCAGCAGTAAAATAACAGGGGGTGTCCAGTACTTC | CASSKITGGVQYF
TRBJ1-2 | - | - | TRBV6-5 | TGTGCCAGCAGTGGGACCAACCTTGGGGGCTACACCTTC | CASSGTNLGGYTF
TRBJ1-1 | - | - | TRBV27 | TGTGCCAGCAGTCGGACGGCCATGAACACTGAAGCTTTCTTT | CASSRTAMNTEAFF
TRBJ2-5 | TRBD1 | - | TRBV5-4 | TGTGCCAGCAGCTCAGGGGGCAAAGGGGTTGTAGAGACCCAGTACTTC | CASSSGGKGVVETQYF
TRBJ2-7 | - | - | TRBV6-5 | TGTGCCAGCAAGGACTCGTACTCCTACGAGCAGTACTTC | CASKDSYSYEQYF
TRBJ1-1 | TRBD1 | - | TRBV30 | TGTGCCTGGACCAGGGGGACTGAAGCTTTCTTT | CAWTRGTEAFF
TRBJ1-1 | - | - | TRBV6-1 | TGTGCCAGCACCCACGGACGGGGAGCTTTCTTT | CASTHGRGAFF
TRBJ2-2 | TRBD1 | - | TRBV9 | TGTGCCAGCAGCGCCAGGACAGGCACCGGGGAGCTGTTTTTT | CASSARTGTGELFF
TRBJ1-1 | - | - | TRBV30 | TGTGCCTGGAGTGTACAGGGGAACACTGAAGCTTTCTTT | CAWSVQGNTEAFF
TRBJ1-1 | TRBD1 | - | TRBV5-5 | TGTGCCAGCAGCTTATCCGGGACAGTGCACACTGAAGCTTTCTTT | CASSLSGTVHTEAFF
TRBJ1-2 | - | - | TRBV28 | TGTGCCAGCAGTGCTCAGCCCGGGACAAAAAATGGCTACACCTTC | CASSAQPGTKNGYTF